This T cell receptor beta chain was identified during a study of CD8+ T cells in alopecia areata. Extraction and reverse transcription of RNA yielded cDNA as the sequencing template. Libraries were prepared by immunoSEQ multiplex PCR; TCRdb keeps only in-frame clonotypes and omits some of them. The sample comprises approximately 140,000 clones, 85% to 90% of which are singletons, and roughly an eighth rests with the top ten. The V end was cut by 5 bases, the J end by 6 bases, with 10 bases between. CDR3 size: 12 residues. Per the germline V gene, CDR1 is SNHLY and CDR2 is FYNNEI. Stated treatment: oral pan-JAK inhibitor, 5-10 mg twice daily.

The TCR sequence derives from a human donor with alopecia areata. This specimen was CD8+ T cells sorted from blood, taken at week 4, from a patient treated with tofacitinib. The gene calls are TRBV2 and TRBJ1-2; D perhaps matches TRBD1 (6 bases). The DNA for the CDR3 is TGTGCCAGCAGTCCGGACAGAAATGGCTACACCTTC. Encoded protein: CASSPDRNGYTF.